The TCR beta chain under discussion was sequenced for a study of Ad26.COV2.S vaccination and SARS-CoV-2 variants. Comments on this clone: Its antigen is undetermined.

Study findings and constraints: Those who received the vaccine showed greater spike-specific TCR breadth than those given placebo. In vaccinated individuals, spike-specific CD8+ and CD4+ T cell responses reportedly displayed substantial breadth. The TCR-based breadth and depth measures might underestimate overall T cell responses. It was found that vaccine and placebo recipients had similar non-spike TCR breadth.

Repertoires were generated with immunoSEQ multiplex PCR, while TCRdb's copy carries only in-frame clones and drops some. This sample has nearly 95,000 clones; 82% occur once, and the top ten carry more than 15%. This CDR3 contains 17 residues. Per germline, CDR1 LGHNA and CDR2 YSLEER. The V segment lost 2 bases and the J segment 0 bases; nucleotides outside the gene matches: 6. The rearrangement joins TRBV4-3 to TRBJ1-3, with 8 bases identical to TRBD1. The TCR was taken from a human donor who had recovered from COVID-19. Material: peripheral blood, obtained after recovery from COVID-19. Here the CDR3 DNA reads TGCGCCAGCAGCCAAAGATGGGGACAGGACTCTGGAAACACCATATATTTT. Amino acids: CASSQRWGQDSGNTIYF.